This TCR beta chain was retrieved from a study of T cells in Graves' hyperthyroidism and ophthalmopathy. Whole-study findings and limits: Most expanded thyroid clonotypes above 0.001 recurred in blood.

This clonotype appeared once. The antigen remains undetermined. Each diagnosis was grounded in clinical symptoms, serum thyroxine and TRAb, thyroid ultrasound, and orbital computed tomography. Researchers amplified the TCR beta CDR3 regions from RNA transcripts. A set of HTBI primers served as the primers for a first-round RT-PCR of the TCR CDR3. TCRdb re-analysed the multiplex PCR reads in MiXCR, keeping a single row per CDR3 protein. The repertoire holds under 350,000 distinct CDR3 sequences, with around a fifth as singletons. The CDR3 totals 14 residues. Unmatched junction bases numbered 7, after V lost 4 bases and J lost 7 bases. Germline V lookup: CDR1 LNHDA, CDR2 SQIVND (reference sequence).

V usage is TRBV19 and J usage is TRBJ1-5; 7 nucleotides agree with TRBD1. The TCR comes from a woman aged 50 to 60 with Graves' hyperthyroidism. The sequenced sample was blood. The CDR3 sequence is CASSRAGGGQPQHF. Here the CDR3 DNA reads TGTGCCAGTAGTAGGGCAGGGGGTGGACAGCCCCAGCATTTT.